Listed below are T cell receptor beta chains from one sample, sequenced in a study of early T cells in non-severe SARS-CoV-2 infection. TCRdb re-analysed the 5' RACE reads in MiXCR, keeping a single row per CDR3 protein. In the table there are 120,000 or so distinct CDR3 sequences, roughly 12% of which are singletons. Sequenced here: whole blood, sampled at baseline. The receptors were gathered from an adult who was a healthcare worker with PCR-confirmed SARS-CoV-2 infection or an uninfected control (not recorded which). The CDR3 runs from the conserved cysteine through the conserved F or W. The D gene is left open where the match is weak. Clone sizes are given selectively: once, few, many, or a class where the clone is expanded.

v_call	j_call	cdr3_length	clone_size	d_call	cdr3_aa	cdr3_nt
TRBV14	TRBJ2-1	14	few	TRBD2	CASSQVGGASEQFF	TGTGCCAGCAGCCAAGTCGGGGGGGCCTCTGAGCAGTTCTTC
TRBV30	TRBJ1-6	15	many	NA	CAWSRGPPSNSPLHF	TGTGCCTGGAGTCGTGGACCCCCGAGTAATTCACCCCTCCACTTT
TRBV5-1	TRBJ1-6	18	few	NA	CASSFRALRESYNSPLHF	TGCGCCAGCAGCTTTCGGGCCCTCAGAGAGTCCTATAATTCACCCCTCCACTTT
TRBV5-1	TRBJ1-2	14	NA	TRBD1	CASSETGRIYGYTF	TGCGCCAGCAGTGAGACAGGGCGTATCTATGGCTACACCTTC
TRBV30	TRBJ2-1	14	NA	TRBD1	CAWTKTGSHNEQFF	TGTGCCTGGACCAAGACAGGGTCCCACAATGAGCAGTTCTTC
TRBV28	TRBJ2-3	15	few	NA	CASSQDGASTDTQYF	TGTGCCAGCAGTCAGGACGGAGCTAGCACAGATACGCAGTATTTT
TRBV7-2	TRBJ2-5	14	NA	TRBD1	CASSSQQGKETQYF	TGTGCCAGCAGCTCCCAACAGGGGAAAGAGACCCAGTACTTC
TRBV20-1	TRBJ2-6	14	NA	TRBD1	CSARDSSGANVLTF	TGCAGTGCCCGGGACAGCTCTGGGGCCAACGTCCTGACTTTC
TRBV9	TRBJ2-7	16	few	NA	CASTASREGGIYEQYF	TGTGCCAGCACCGCCTCCCGCGAGGGGGGTATCTACGAGCAGTACTTC
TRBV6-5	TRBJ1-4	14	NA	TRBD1	CASSSDRGNEKLFF	TGTGCCAGCAGCTCGGACAGGGGAAATGAAAAACTGTTTTTT
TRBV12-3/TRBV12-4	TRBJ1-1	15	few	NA	CASSAPSGGPTEAFF	TGTGCCAGCAGTGCCCCTTCCGGGGGCCCCACTGAAGCTTTCTTT
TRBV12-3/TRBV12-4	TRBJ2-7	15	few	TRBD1	CASSFGQGSSYEQYF	TGTGCCAGCAGTTTTGGACAGGGGAGCTCCTACGAGCAGTACTTC
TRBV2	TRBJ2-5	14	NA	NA	CASSEDLSQETQYF	TGTGCCAGCAGTGAAGATCTCAGCCAAGAGACCCAGTACTTC
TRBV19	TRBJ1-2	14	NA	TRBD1	CASSPGQGAYGYTF	TGTGCCAGTAGTCCAGGACAGGGGGCTTATGGCTACACCTTC
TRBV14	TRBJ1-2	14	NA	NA	CASSQARANYGYTF	TGTGCCAGCAGCCAAGCGAGGGCTAACTATGGCTACACCTTC
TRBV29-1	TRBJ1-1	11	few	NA	CSVALSTEAFF	TGCAGCGTTGCATTGAGCACTGAAGCTTTCTTT
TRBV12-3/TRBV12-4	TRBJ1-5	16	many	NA	CASSLAIYRADQPQHF	TGTGCCAGCAGTTTAGCGATTTATAGGGCCGATCAGCCCCAGCATTTT
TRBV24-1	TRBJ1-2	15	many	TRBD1	CATSDSRTGGVGYTF	TGTGCCACCAGTGATTCCCGGACAGGGGGCGTTGGCTACACCTTC
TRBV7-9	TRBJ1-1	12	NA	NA	CASSFGETEAFF	TGTGCCAGCAGCTTCGGGGAGACTGAAGCTTTCTTT
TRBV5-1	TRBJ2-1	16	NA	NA	CASSLDQRSSYNEQFF	TGCGCCAGCAGCTTGGATCAGAGGAGCTCCTACAATGAGCAGTTCTTC
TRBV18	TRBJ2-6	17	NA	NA	CASSPGGPGSGANVLTF	TGTGCCAGCTCACCAGGAGGACCGGGCTCTGGGGCCAACGTCCTGACTTTC
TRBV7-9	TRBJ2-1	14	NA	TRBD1	CASSFDRGTNEQFF	TGTGCCAGCAGCTTCGACAGGGGAACAAATGAGCAGTTCTTC
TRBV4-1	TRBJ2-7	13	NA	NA	CASSPAPGYEQYF	TGCGCCAGCAGCCCCGCTCCGGGGTACGAGCAGTACTTC
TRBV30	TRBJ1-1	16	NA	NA	CALDPLTAFMNTEAFF	TGTGCCCTGGATCCCCTGACCGCCTTCATGAACACTGAAGCTTTCTTT
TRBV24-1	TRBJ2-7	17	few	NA	CATSARPGTTGTYEQYF	TGTGCCACCAGTGCTCGGCCCGGGACAACCGGAACCTACGAGCAGTACTTC
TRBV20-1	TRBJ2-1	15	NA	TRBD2	CSARRSGRALGEQFF	TGCAGTGCAAGGAGAAGCGGGAGGGCCTTAGGTGAGCAGTTCTTC